The 4 T cell receptor beta chains below all came from one sample that was sequenced in a study of vaccination effects on CD4 cells after COVID-19. These receptors' targets are unknown. Sequencing was preceded by expansion of antigen-specific CD4+ T cells with viral peptide pools in the ViraFEST assay. It was after around 10 days of culture that CD4+ T cells were isolated. In the vaccine recipients, nucleocapsid antibodies were negative and there was no prior SARS-CoV-2 infection. Profiling relied on immunoSEQ multiplex PCR, and the TCRdb table lists in-frame clones only, not all of them. The sample shows about 24,000 clones, 76% of them seen only once. This specimen consisted of CD4+ T cells from PBMCs cultured with HCoV-NL63 spike peptides, obtained before COVID-19 vaccination. These receptors all stem from a human donor who received a COVID-19 vaccine.

This clone was seen only once. This chain joins TRBV25-1 and TRBJ2-1; the D is unclear. V dropped 2 bases and J dropped 9 bases, with 8 bases sitting between them. The CDR3 runs to 12 residues. The germline V gene has CDR1 MGHDK and CDR2 SYGVNS. In nucleotides, the CDR3 is TGTGCCAGCAGTGAAACAGTAGGTGAGCAGTTCTTC. Its translation: CASSETVGEQFF.

The chain couples TRBV18 to TRBJ1-2, with D unclear. With 1 base removed from V and 5 bases from J, the gap between germline ends came to 11 bases. The CDR3 runs to 14 residues. Germline-derived CDR1 and CDR2 are KGHSH and LQKENI. The CDR3 loop is CASSPQREGYGYTF. Here the CDR3 DNA reads TGTGCCAGCTCACCACAGAGGGAGGGATATGGCTACACCTTC. Looking up the rest from reference TRBV18 and TRBJ1-2 gives the full variable domain: NAGVMQNPRHLVRRRGQEARLRCSPMKGHSHVYWYRQLPEEGLKFMVYLQKENIIDESGMPKERFSAEFPKEGPSILRIQQVVRGDSAAYFCASSPQREGYGYTFGSGTRLTVV.

The chain has TRBV7-9 and TRBJ1-2; weak D call: TRBD1 (5 bases). CDR3 size: 14 residues. V lost 5 bases and J 2 bases, leaving 12 bases between the germline ends. The germline V gene has CDR1 SEHNR and CDR2 FQNEAQ (reference sequence). The CDR3 here is CASSPYDSNYGYTF. DNA for the CDR3: TGTGCCAGCAGCCCTTACGACAGCAACTATGGCTACACCTTC.

In regard to this clone: This specimen includes other DNA sequences encoding the same CDR3. The gene calls are TRBV7-9 and TRBJ1-2, with 10 bases lining up with TRBD1. CDR1 SEHNR and CDR2 FQNEAQ come from the germline V gene (reference sequence). The length of the CDR3 is 16 residues. V shed 6 bases and J 7 bases; nucleotides not matched to a gene: 14. This CDR3 reads CASSSNRDRGTGGYTF. The CDR3 nucleotides are TGTGCCAGCAGTTCTAACCGGGACAGGGGTACTGGTGGCTACACCTTC. The full variable domain, its missing parts supplied by reference TRBV7-9 and TRBJ1-2, is DTGVSQNPRHKITKRGQNVTFRCDPISEHNRLYWYRQTLGQGPEFLTYFQNEAQLEKSRLLSDRFSAERPKGSFSTLEIQRTEQGDSAMYLCASSSNRDRGTGGYTFGSGTRLTVV.